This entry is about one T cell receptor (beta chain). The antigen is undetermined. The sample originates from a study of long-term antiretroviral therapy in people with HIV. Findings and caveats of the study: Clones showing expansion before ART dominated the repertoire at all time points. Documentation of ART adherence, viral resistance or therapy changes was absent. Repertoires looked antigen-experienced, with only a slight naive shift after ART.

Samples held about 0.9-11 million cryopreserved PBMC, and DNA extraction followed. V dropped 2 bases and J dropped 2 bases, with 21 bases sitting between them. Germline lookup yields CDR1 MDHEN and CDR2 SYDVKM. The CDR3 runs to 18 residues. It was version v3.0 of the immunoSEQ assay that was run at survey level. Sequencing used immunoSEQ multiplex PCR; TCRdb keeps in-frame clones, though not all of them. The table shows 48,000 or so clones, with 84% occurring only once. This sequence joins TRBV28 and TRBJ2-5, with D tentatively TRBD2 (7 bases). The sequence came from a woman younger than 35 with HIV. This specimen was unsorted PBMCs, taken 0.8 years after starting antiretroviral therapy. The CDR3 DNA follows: TGTGCCAGCAGTTTAGCGGGCGGGGGCCGCCCCCCTCAAGAGACCCAGTACTTC. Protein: CASSLAGGGRPPQETQYF.